This passage covers 10 T cell receptor beta chains from one sample sequenced in a study of blood T cell repertoires in COVID-19. This table comes from immunoSEQ multiplex PCR, and its TCRdb copy is limited to in-frame clones, with some not included. This table holds 14,000 or so clones, about 86% found once. Sequenced: peripheral blood. The receptors come from a human donor in a cohort sampled during active COVID-19.

The chain recombines TRBV4-2 with TRBJ2-3; 9 bases are a match to TRBD2. The CDR3 runs 16 residues. Germline V CDR1 and CDR2: LGHNA, YNFKEQ. Unmatched junction bases numbered 5, after V lost 0 bases and J lost 4 bases. The CDR3 region is CASSQDWTSASDTQYF. The CDR3 coding sequence is TGTGCCAGCAGCCAAGATTGGACTAGCGCCTCAGATACGCAGTATTTT.

The chain couples TRBV6-2 or TRBV6-3 to TRBJ2-1, with 9 nucleotides matching TRBD2. Trimming removed 2 bases from V and 8 bases from J; junction bases left unmatched: 10. From germline, CDR1 is MNHEY and CDR2 SVGEGT. There are 16 residues in the CDR3. The CDR3 region is CASSYPQRGDSDEQFF. The CDR3 bases are TGTGCCAGCAGTTACCCACAGCGGGGGGATTCTGATGAGCAGTTCTTC.

This clone was seen once. The CDR3 DNA reads TGTGCCAGCAGCGTAGGGGCTACTGCAGATACGCAGTATTTT. Translation gives CASSVGATADTQYF. J is TRBJ2-3 and V is TRBV9; D not certain. In germline, CDR1 is SGDLS, CDR2 YYNGEE. Trimming took 0 bases from V and 4 from J, leaving 9 bases between them. CDR3 length equals 14 residues.

The chain uses TRBV27 and TRBJ2-1; D call uncertain. Trimming pared 4 bases from V and 0 bases from J, leaving 10 bases between. The CDR3 is 15 residues long. Germline CDR1 reads MNHEY; CDR2 reads SMNVEV (reference sequence). In DNA, the CDR3 is TGTGCCAGCAGTTATAGCCATCCCTCCTACAATGAGCAGTTCTTC. Amino acids: CASSYSHPSYNEQFF.

This chain joins TRBV10-3 and TRBJ1-6; 7 bases match TRBD1. J was trimmed by 10 bases and V by 2 bases; bases with no gene match: 11. Germline V CDR1 and CDR2: ENHRY, SYGVKD. CDR3 size: 16 residues. CDR3 nucleotides: TGTGCCATCAGTGAGCAGACAGGGTCCTTGGGGTCACCCCTCCACTTT. This encodes CAISEQTGSLGSPLHF.

The chain couples TRBV7-9 to TRBJ2-1; maybe TRBD1 (6 bases). CDR3 size: 15 residues. CDR1 is SEHNR and CDR2 is FQNEAQ in the germline V gene (reference sequence). With 5 bases removed from V and 8 bases from J, the gap between germline ends came to 19 bases. CDR3 coding DNA: TGTGCCAGCAGCGCGGTTCTGGGGGCCGTAGATGAGCAGTTCTTC. Amino acids: CASSAVLGAVDEQFF.

This clone was counted once. V is TRBV19 and J is TRBJ1-1; 9 nucleotides agree with TRBD1. The CDR3 covers 14 residues. The germline gives CDR1 LNHDA, CDR2 SQIVND (reference sequence). The J segment lost 8 bases and the V segment lost 9 bases, leaving 13 bases of the junction unmatched. In DNA form, the CDR3 reads TGTGCCAGCCATAACAGGGGGCGCGGTCCGGAAGCTTTCTTT. It encodes CASHNRGRGPEAFF.

This chain links TRBV28 with TRBJ1-4, with 8 positions matching TRBD1. This CDR3 is 15 amino acids long. The V gene's germline CDR1 is MDHEN and CDR2 SYDVKM. With 3 bases clipped from V and 7 bases from J, the junction kept 7 bases outside the gene matches. The DNA of the CDR3 is TGTGCCAGCAGTTTGTTACAGGGGGTCCGTGAAAAACTGTTTTTT. Protein product: CASSLLQGVREKLFF.

The chain combines TRBV19 with TRBJ2-1, with TRBD2 matching 11 bases. The CDR3 contains 15 residues. Germline CDR1 LNHDA, CDR2 SQIVND (reference sequence). The J segment lost 6 bases and the V segment lost 6 bases, leaving 7 bases of the junction unmatched. The chain's CDR3 is CASSFGLAGGNEQFF. CDR3 in DNA: TGTGCCAGTAGCTTCGGGCTAGCGGGGGGCAATGAGCAGTTCTTC.

J is TRBJ2-3 and V is TRBV5-1, with 7 bases matching TRBD2. The junction had 5 bases not matched to a gene; V was cut back by 0 bases and J by 1 base. The CDR3 extends over 16 amino acids. The germline V gene has CDR1 SGHRS and CDR2 YFSETQ. The CDR3 protein is CASSLEGLAGTDTQYF. CDR3 DNA: TGCGCCAGCAGCTTGGAGGGTCTAGCGGGCACAGATACGCAGTATTTT.